The clone carrying this T cell receptor (beta chain) was seen only once. Its antigen remains unknown. At one of its ends the junction is not consistent with the germline gene, which may arise from a read error. This sample stems from a study of blood T cells in healthy people across ages. Study-wide findings and caveats: Bulk PBMC profiling left naive and antigen-experienced comparisons inconclusive.

Then a second PCR, running roughly 6 to 11 cycles, was carried out with a sample-barcoded 5' primer and a J-beta primer mix. One entry per CDR3 protein results from TCRdb running MiXCR on the 5' RACE reads. The sample consists of nearly 800,000 distinct CDR3 sequences, roughly three fifths of them appearing once. Germline values: CDR1 MGHDK, CDR2 SYGVNS. The CDR3 contains 14 residues. The origin of this receptor is a man in his forties or fifties in good health. The V gene is TRBV25-1, the J gene TRBJ1-1; D uncertain. Input material: blood. The CDR3 DNA follows: TGTGCCAGCAGCGAATGGGGAGAAAACACTGAAGCTTCCTTT. It specifies CASSEWGENTEASF.